These T cell receptor beta chains were read from a single sample in a study of T cell responses to AZD1222 COVID-19 vaccine. TCRdb's copy holds only in-frame clones and misses some; the assay was immunoSEQ multiplex PCR. The sample holds 150,000 to 160,000 clones, approximately 87% seen once. Here the sequenced sample was peripheral blood, taken on day 0 of MenACWY control vaccination. The origin of the receptors is an adult in good health. The CDR3 runs from the conserved cysteine through the conserved F or W. The order of the fields is D gene, J gene, V gene, clone size, CDR3 DNA, CDR3 protein. The D gene is left open where the match is weak. The size of a clone is reported for some rows only, either as once, few or many, or as a class for expanded clones.

d_gene: -
j_gene: TRBJ1-4
v_gene: TRBV5-1
abundance: -
CDR3nt: TGCGCCAGCAGCATTGGCCCGGGAGATCGCGAAAAACTGTTTTTT
CDR3aa: CASSIGPGDREKLFF

d_gene: -
j_gene: TRBJ2-3
v_gene: TRBV10-2
abundance: -
CDR3nt: TGCGCCAGCAGTGCGGGGTCCCCAGATACGCAGTATTTT
CDR3aa: CASSAGSPDTQYF

d_gene: TRBD2
j_gene: TRBJ2-2
v_gene: TRBV5-4
abundance: -
CDR3nt: TGTGCCAGCAGCGGCGGGACTAGCGGGGGCTACACCGGGGAGCTGTTTTTT
CDR3aa: CASSGGTSGGYTGELFF

d_gene: -
j_gene: TRBJ1-2
v_gene: TRBV6-5
abundance: -
CDR3nt: TGTGCCAGCAGTTACTATAGATTAGATGGCTACACCTTC
CDR3aa: CASSYYRLDGYTF

d_gene: -
j_gene: TRBJ1-1
v_gene: TRBV2
abundance: -
CDR3nt: TGTGCCAGCAGAGTGCGGGGCTTAATGAACACTGAAGCTTTCTTT
CDR3aa: CASRVRGLMNTEAFF

d_gene: -
j_gene: TRBJ1-2
v_gene: TRBV28
abundance: -
CDR3nt: TGTGCCAGCAGGTTAGGGGGAGGACAGCTCTATGGCTACACCTTC
CDR3aa: CASRLGGGQLYGYTF

d_gene: -
j_gene: TRBJ2-1
v_gene: TRBV28
abundance: -
CDR3nt: TGTGCCAGCGCACTACCCAGGCGGTACAATGAGCAGTTCTTC
CDR3aa: CASALPRRYNEQFF

d_gene: TRBD1
j_gene: TRBJ1-1
v_gene: TRBV7-8
abundance: -
CDR3nt: TGTGCCAGCAGCCTCACCTTGGGACAGCCTAATGAAGCTTTCTTT
CDR3aa: CASSLTLGQPNEAFF

d_gene: -
j_gene: TRBJ2-7
v_gene: TRBV25-1
abundance: -
CDR3nt: TGTGCCAGCAGGCCACTTTCCGGGAGAGGCAACTACGAGCAGTACTTC
CDR3aa: CASRPLSGRGNYEQYF

d_gene: -
j_gene: TRBJ2-2
v_gene: TRBV2
abundance: -
CDR3nt: TGTGCCAGCAGTTCTGGGGCTAGGTCCGGGGAGCTGTTTTTT
CDR3aa: CASSSGARSGELFF

d_gene: TRBD1
j_gene: TRBJ1-1
v_gene: TRBV27
abundance: once
CDR3nt: TGTGCCAGCAGTTTATCGGGGACAGTGAACACTGAAGCTTTCTTT
CDR3aa: CASSLSGTVNTEAFF

d_gene: -
j_gene: TRBJ1-2
v_gene: TRBV24-1
abundance: once
CDR3nt: TGTGCCACCAGTGATGCGGGGGGCTATGGCTACACCTTC
CDR3aa: CATSDAGGYGYTF

d_gene: TRBD1
j_gene: TRBJ1-3
v_gene: TRBV3-1/TRBV3-2
abundance: -
CDR3nt: TGTGCCAGCAGCCAACCGACAGGGGGGTTTTCCTCTGGAAACACCATATATTTT
CDR3aa: CASSQPTGGFSSGNTIYF

d_gene: -
j_gene: TRBJ1-2
v_gene: TRBV11-2
abundance: -
CDR3nt: TGTGCCAGCAGCTTGGGACACGCTGGGGGCTATGGCTACACCTTC
CDR3aa: CASSLGHAGGYGYTF

d_gene: TRBD2
j_gene: TRBJ2-7
v_gene: TRBV19
abundance: -
CDR3nt: TGTGCCAGTTCCCGGGGGCGGGAGGAAATGTACGAGCAGTACTTC
CDR3aa: CASSRGREEMYEQYF

d_gene: -
j_gene: TRBJ1-1
v_gene: TRBV5-1
abundance: -
CDR3nt: TGCGCCAGCAGCCCCGGGAGCGGGCACTGGCCAGGCACTGAAGCTTTCTTT
CDR3aa: CASSPGSGHWPGTEAFF

d_gene: TRBD1
j_gene: TRBJ1-2
v_gene: TRBV24-1
abundance: -
CDR3nt: TGTGCCACCAGTGATGCCGGGACAGGGAACTATGGCTACACCTTC
CDR3aa: CATSDAGTGNYGYTF

d_gene: -
j_gene: TRBJ1-2
v_gene: TRBV28
abundance: -
CDR3nt: TGTGCCAGCAGCGTCGGGACCTATGGCTACACCTTC
CDR3aa: CASSVGTYGYTF

d_gene: TRBD1
j_gene: TRBJ2-1
v_gene: TRBV5-4
abundance: -
CDR3nt: TGTGCCAGCAGCCCCGGTGGGACAGGGGTGGAGGATGAGCAGTTCTTC
CDR3aa: CASSPGGTGVEDEQFF

d_gene: -
j_gene: TRBJ2-2
v_gene: TRBV19
abundance: -
CDR3nt: TGTGCCAGTAGACCCCTCTACACCGGGGAGCTGTTTTTT
CDR3aa: CASRPLYTGELFF

d_gene: -
j_gene: TRBJ1-5
v_gene: TRBV2
abundance: few
CDR3nt: TGTGCCAGCAGTGAAAGGGACGGGGTTGGTCAGCCCCAGCATTTT
CDR3aa: CASSERDGVGQPQHF